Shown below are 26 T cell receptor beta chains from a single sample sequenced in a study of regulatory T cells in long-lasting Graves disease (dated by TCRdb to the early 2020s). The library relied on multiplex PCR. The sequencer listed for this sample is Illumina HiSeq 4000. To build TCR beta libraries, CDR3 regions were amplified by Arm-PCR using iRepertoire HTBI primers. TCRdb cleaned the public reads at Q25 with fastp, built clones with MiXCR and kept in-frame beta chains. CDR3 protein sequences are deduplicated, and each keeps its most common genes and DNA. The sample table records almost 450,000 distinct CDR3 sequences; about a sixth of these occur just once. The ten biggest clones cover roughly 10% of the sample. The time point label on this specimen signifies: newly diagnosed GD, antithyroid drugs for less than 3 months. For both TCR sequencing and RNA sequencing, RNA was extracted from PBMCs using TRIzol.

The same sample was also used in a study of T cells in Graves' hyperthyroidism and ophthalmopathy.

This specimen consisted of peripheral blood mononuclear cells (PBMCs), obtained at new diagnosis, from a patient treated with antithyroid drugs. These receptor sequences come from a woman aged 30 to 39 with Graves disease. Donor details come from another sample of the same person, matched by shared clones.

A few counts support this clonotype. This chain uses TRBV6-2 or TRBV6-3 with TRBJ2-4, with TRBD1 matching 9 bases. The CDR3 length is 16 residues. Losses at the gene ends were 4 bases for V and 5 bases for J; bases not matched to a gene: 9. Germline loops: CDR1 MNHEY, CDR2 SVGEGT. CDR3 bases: TGTGCCAGCAGTTTGGATGGACAGGGGTACCAAAACATTCAGTACTTC. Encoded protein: CASSLDGQGYQNIQYF.

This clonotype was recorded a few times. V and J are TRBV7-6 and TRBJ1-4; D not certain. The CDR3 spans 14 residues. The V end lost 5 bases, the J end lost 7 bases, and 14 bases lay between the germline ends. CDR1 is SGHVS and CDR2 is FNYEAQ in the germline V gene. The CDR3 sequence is CASSRRATGEKLFF. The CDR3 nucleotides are TGTGCCAGCAGCCGACGGGCGACGGGTGAAAAACTGTTTTTT.

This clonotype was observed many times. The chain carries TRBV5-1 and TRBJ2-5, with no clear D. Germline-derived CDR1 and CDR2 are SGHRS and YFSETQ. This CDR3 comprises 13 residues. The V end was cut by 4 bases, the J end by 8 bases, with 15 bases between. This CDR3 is CASSRTSPDTQYF. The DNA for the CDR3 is TGCGCCAGCAGCCGAACTTCCCCGGACACCCAGTACTTC.

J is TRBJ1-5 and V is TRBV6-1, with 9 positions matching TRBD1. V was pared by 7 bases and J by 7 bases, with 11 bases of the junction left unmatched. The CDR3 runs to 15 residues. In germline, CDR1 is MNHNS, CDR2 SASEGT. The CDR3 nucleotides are TGTGCCAGCAATCTACAGGGGGCTCTTCGGCAGCCCCAGCATTTT. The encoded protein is CASNLQGALRQPQHF.

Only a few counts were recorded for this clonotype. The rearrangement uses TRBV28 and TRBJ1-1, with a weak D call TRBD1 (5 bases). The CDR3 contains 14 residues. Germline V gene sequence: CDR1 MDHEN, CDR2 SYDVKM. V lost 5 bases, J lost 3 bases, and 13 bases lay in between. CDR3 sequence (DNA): TGTGCCAGCAGTATCGGTGGGGGGGACACTGAAGCTTTCTTT. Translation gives CASSIGGGDTEAFF.

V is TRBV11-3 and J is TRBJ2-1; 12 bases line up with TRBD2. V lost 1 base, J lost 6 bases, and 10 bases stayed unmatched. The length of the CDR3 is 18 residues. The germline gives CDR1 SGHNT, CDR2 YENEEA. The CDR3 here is CASSLAPGLAGGLNEQFF. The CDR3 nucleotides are TGTGCCAGCAGCTTAGCCCCAGGGCTAGCGGGAGGGCTCAATGAGCAGTTCTTC.

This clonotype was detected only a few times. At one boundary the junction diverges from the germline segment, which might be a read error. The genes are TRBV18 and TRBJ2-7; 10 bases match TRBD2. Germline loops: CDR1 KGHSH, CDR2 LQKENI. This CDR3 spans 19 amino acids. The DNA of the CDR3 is TGTGCCAGCTCACGGCAGGGACTAGCGACCCGAACGGGCTCCTACGAGCCGTACTTC. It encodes CASSRQGLATRTGSYEPYF.

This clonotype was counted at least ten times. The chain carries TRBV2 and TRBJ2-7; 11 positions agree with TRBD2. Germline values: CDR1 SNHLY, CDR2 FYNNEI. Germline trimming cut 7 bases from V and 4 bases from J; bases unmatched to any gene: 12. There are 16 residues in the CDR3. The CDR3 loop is CASTPSRWTSGYEQYF. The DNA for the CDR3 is TGTGCCAGCACTCCGTCACGGTGGACTAGCGGGTACGAGCAGTACTTC.

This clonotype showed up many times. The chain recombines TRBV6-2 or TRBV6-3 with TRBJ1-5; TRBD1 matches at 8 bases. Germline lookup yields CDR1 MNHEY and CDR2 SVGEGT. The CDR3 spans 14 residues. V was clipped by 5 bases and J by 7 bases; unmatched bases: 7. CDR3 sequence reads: CASSTDRAGQPQHF. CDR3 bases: TGTGCCAGCAGTACGGACAGGGCAGGACAGCCCCAGCATTTT.

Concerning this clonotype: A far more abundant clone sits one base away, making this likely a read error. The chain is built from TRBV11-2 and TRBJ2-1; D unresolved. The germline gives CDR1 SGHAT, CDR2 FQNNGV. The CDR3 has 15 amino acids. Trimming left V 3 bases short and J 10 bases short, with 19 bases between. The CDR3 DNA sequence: TGTGCCAGCAGCTTCAGGAGTTCCCTCTCCTACGAGCAGTTCTTC. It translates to CASSFRSSLSYEQFF.

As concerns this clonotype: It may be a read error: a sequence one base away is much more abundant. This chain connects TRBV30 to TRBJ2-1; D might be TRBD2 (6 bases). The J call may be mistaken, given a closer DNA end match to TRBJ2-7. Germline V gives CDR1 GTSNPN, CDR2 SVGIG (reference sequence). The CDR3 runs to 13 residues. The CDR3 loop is CAWSIREWGEQYF. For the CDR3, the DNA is TGTGCCTGGAGTATACGGGAGTGGGGAGAGCAGTACTTC.

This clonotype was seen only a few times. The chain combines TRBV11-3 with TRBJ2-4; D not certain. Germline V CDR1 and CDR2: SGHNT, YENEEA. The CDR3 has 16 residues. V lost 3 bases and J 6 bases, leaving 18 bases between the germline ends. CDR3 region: CASSLGGSTDLNIQYF. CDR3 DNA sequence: TGTGCCAGCAGCTTGGGCGGAAGCACCGACTTAAACATTCAGTACTTC.

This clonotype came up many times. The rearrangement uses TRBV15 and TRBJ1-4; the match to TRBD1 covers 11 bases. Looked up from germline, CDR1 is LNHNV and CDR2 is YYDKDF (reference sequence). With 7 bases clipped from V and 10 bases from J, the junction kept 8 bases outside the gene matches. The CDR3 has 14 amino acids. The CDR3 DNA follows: TGTGCCACCAACCCTAGCGGGACAGGGGGAAAACTGTTTTTT. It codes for CATNPSGTGGKLFF.

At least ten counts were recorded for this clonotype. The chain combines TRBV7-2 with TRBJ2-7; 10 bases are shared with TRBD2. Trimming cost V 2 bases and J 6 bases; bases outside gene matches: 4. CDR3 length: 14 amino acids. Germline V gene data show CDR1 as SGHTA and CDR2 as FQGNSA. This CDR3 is CASSLRLAGLEQYF. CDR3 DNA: TGTGCCAGCAGCTTAAGACTAGCGGGCCTCGAGCAGTACTTC. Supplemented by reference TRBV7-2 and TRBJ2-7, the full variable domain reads GAGVSQSPSNKVTEKGKDVELRCDPISGHTALYWYRQSLGQGLEFLIYFQGNSAPDKSGLPSDRFSAERTGGSVSTLTIQRTQQEDSAVYLCASSLRLAGLEQYFGPGTRLTVT.

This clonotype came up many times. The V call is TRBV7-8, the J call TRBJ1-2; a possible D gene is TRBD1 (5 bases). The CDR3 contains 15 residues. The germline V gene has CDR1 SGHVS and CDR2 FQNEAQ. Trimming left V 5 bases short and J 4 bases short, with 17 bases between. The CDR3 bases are TGTGCCAGCAGCGGAAAGGGGTTATTGGGCTATGGCTACACCTTC. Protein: CASSGKGLLGYGYTF.

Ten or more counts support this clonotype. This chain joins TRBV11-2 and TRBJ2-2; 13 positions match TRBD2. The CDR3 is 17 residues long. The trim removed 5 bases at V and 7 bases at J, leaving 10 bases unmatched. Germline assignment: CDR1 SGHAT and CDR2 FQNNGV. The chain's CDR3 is CASSEPGLAGKVGELFF. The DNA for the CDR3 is TGTGCCAGCAGCGAACCGGGACTAGCGGGAAAGGTCGGGGAGCTGTTTTTT. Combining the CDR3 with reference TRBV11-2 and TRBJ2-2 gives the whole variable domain EAGVAQSPRYKIIEKRQSVAFWCNPISGHATLYWYQQILGQGPKLLIQFQNNGVVDDSQLPKDRFSAERLKGVDSTLKIQPAKLEDSAVYLCASSEPGLAGKVGELFFGEGSRLTVL.

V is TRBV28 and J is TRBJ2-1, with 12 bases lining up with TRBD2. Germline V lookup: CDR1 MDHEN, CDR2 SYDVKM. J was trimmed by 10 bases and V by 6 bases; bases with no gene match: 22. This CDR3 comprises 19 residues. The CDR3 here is CASSLLPPGTSGRSGEQFF. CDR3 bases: TGTGCCAGCAGCCTCCTCCCTCCGGGAACTAGCGGGAGGAGTGGCGAGCAGTTCTTC.

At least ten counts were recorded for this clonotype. CDR3: CASRGTGPRGEQFF. The CDR3, as DNA: TGTGCCAGCAGAGGGACTGGCCCGCGCGGTGAGCAGTTCTTC. This chain connects TRBV11-2 to TRBJ2-1; a weak D match, TRBD2 (6 bases). The CDR3 has 14 amino acids. V lost 6 bases to trimming and J lost 9 bases, with 18 bases between them. CDR1 is SGHAT and CDR2 is FQNNGV in the germline V gene. The entire variable domain, with the rest obtained from reference TRBV11-2 and TRBJ2-1, is as follows: EAGVAQSPRYKIIEKRQSVAFWCNPISGHATLYWYQQILGQGPKLLIQFQNNGVVDDSQLPKDRFSAERLKGVDSTLKIQPAKLEDSAVYLCASRGTGPRGEQFFGPGTRLTVL.

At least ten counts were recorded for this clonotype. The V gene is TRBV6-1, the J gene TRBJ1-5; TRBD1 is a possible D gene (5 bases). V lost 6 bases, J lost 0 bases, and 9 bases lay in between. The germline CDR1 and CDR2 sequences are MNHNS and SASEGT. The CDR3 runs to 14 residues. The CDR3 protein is CASSPQGSNQPQHF. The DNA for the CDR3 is TGTGCCAGCAGCCCCCAGGGTAGCAATCAGCCCCAGCATTTT.

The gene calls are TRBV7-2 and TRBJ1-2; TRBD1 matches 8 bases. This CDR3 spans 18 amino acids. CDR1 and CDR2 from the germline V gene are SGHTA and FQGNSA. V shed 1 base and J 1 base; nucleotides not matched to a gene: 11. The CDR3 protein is CASSLEAGQVSFNYGYTF. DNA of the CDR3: TGTGCCAGCAGCTTAGAAGCGGGACAGGTTTCTTTTAACTATGGCTACACCTTC.

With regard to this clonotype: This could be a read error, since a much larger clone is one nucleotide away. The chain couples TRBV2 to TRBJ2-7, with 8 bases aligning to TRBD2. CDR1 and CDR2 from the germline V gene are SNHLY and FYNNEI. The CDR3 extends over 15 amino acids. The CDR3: CASSEWREDSYEHYF. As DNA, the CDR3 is TGTGCCAGCAGTGAATGGCGGGAGGACTCCTACGAGCATTACTTC.

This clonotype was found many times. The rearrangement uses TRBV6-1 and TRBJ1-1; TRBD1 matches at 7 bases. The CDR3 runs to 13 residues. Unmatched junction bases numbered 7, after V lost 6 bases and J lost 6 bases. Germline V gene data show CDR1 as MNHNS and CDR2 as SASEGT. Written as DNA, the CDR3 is TGTGCCAGCAGATTTTATGACAGGGCTGAAGCTTTCTTT. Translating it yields CASRFYDRAEAFF.

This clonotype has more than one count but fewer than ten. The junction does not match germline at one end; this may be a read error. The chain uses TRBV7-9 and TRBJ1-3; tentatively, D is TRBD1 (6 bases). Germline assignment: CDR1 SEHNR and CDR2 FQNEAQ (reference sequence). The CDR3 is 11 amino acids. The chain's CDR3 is CASSLRGSPTF. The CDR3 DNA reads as TGTGCCAGCAGCTTAAGGGGGTCACCCACCTTT. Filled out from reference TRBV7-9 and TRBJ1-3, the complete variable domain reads DTGVSQNPRHKITKRGQNVTFRCDPISEHNRLYWYRQTLGQGPEFLTYFQNEAQLEKSRLLSDRFSAERPKGSFSTLEIQRTEQGDSAMYLCASSLRGSPTFGEGSWLTVV.

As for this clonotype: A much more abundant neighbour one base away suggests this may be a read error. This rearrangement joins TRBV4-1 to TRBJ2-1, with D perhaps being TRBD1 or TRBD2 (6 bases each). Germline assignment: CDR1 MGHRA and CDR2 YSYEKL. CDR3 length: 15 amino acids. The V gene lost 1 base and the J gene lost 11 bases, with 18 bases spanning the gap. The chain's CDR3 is CASSQVGGGGNKQFF. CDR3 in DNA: TGCGCCAGCAGCCAAGTAGGGGGAGGAGGGAATAAGCAGTTCTTC.

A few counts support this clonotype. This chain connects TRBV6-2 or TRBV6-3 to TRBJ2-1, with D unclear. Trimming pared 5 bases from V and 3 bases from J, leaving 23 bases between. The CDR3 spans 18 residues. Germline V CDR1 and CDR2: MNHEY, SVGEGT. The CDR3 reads CASSEQNTPTNLYNEQFF. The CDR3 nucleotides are TGTGCCAGCAGTGAACAGAACACACCCACAAACCTCTACAATGAGCAGTTCTTC.

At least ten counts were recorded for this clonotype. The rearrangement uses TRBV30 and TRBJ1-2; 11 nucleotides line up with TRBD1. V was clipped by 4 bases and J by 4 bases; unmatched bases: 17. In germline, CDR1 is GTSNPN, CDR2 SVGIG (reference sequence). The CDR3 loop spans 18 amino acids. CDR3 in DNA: TGTGCCTGGAACGGGGCGTCCAGGACAGGGGGCGCCGGCTATGGCTACACCTTC. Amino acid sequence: CAWNGASRTGGAGYGYTF.